A single sample is the source of the 7 T cell receptor beta chains below, sequenced in a study of OX40 agonist ivuxolimab in advanced cancers. Sequencing used immunoSEQ multiplex PCR; TCRdb keeps in-frame clones, though not all of them. The profile covers several thousand clones, with about 90% appearing a single time and roughly 30% taken by the ten largest. This specimen was CD4+ or CD8+ T cells sorted from blood, taken in a trial of the OX40 agonist ivuxolimab. These receptors originate from an adult with an advanced solid tumor such as melanoma, head and neck, liver or kidney cancer.

V is TRBV2 and J is TRBJ2-1; 7 nucleotides line up with TRBD2. V shed 7 bases, J shed 7 bases, and the junction held 7 bases outside the gene matches. This CDR3 has 13 amino acids. The germline V gene encodes CDR1 SNHLY and CDR2 FYNNEI. The CDR3 loop reads CASTHDGGNEQFF. In nucleotides, the CDR3 is TGTGCCAGCACGCATGACGGGGGGAATGAGCAGTTCTTC.

J is TRBJ2-1 and V is TRBV19; TRBD2 aligns across 13 bases. V lost 5 bases to trimming and J lost 2 bases; unmatched junction nucleotides: 9. This CDR3 has 18 amino acids. Germline V lookup: CDR1 LNHDA, CDR2 SQIVND (reference sequence). The CDR3 here is CASSSRTSGSFAYNEQFF. The CDR3 coding sequence is TGTGCCAGTAGTTCCCGGACTAGCGGGAGCTTTGCCTACAATGAGCAGTTCTTC.

This chain connects TRBV7-6 to TRBJ2-3, with a weak D call TRBD2 (6 bases). The ends were cut back, 0 bases at V and 4 bases at J, with 8 bases in the middle. This CDR3 is built from 14 residues. CDR1 and CDR2 from the germline V gene are SGHVS and FNYEAQ. The CDR3 sequence is CASSLAGGSDTQYF. The CDR3 DNA follows: TGTGCCAGCAGCTTAGCGGGAGGATCAGATACGCAGTATTTT.

About this clone: A much larger clone differs from this one at a single base, so this may be a read error. V and J are TRBV4-2 and TRBJ2-3; 10 bases agree with TRBD2. From germline, CDR1 is LGHNA and CDR2 YNFKEQ. The CDR3 totals 18 residues. V lost 0 bases, J lost 0 bases, and 6 bases stayed unmatched. The CDR3 loop is CASSQDSRTSGSTDTQYF. CDR3 bases: TGTGCCAGCAGCCAAGATTCTAGGACTAGCGGTAGCACAGATACGCAGTATTTT.

This chain joins TRBV7-2 and TRBJ2-1; no clear D gene. The CDR3 covers 15 residues. The V gene's germline CDR1 is SGHTA and CDR2 FQGNSA. Trimming took 1 base from V and 0 from J, leaving 7 bases between them. The CDR3 region is CASSLERVSYNEQFF. As DNA, the CDR3 is TGTGCCAGCAGCTTAGAAAGGGTCTCCTACAATGAGCAGTTCTTC.

CDR3 protein: CASSFPRLVSYEQYF. DNA for the CDR3: TGTGCCAGCAGCTTCCCAAGACTAGTTTCCTACGAGCAGTACTTC. The V and J genes are TRBV5-4 and TRBJ2-7; D may be TRBD2 (6 bases). Per germline, CDR1 SGHNT and CDR2 YYREEE (reference sequence). Trimming took 2 bases from V and 1 from J, leaving 13 bases between them. The CDR3 has 15 amino acids.

This clone was detected a few times. CDR3 sequence: CASSLALGSTEKAFF. CDR3 in DNA: TGTGCCAGCAGCTTAGCCCTGGGTAGCACCGAGAAAGCTTTCTTT. The gene calls are TRBV13 and TRBJ1-1; D call uncertain. Deletions cut 1 base from V and 9 bases from J, with 18 bases between. Germline V lookup: CDR1 PRHDT, CDR2 FYEKMQ (reference sequence). This CDR3 contains 15 residues.